The rows below give T cell receptor beta chains drawn from one sample of a study of regulatory T cells. Using immunoSEQ multiplex PCR, the repertoire was profiled, and TCRdb retains in-frame clones only, with some absent. Of 25,000 or so clones listed, approximately 91% are singletons. Sequenced sample: conventional CD4+ T cells sorted from blood. All receptors come from a child aged 5 to 17 with CD3G deficiency. The CDR3 runs from the conserved cysteine through the conserved F or W. The D gene is left open where the match is weak. The size field is filled for only some rows; it gives once, few, many or a size class.

J gene	clone size	D gene	V gene	CDR3 DNA	CDR3 protein
TRBJ2-1	NA	NA	TRBV10-2	TGCGCCAGCAGGGACGTTGGGCAGTACAATGAGCAGTTCTTC	CASRDVGQYNEQFF
TRBJ2-6	NA	NA	TRBV10-3	TGTGCCATCAGTGAGTCGTACAGGGCTGGGGCCAACGTCCTGACTTTC	CAISESYRAGANVLTF
TRBJ2-1	once	NA	TRBV5-1	TGCGCCAGCAGGGGAGACAGCTCCTACAATGAGCAGTTCTTC	CASRGDSSYNEQFF
TRBJ2-7	NA	NA	TRBV6-1	TGTGCCAGCAGGCCTGACAGTCCCTATTACGAGCAGTACTTC	CASRPDSPYYEQYF
TRBJ2-1	NA	NA	TRBV7-9	TGTGCCAGCAGCTTAAGCGGACCCAAAGCCGAGCAGTTCTTC	CASSLSGPKAEQFF
TRBJ1-5	NA	TRBD1	TRBV28	TGTGCCAGCAGTTCGACAGGGAGGGGCAGCCAGCCCCAGCATTTT	CASSSTGRGSQPQHF
TRBJ2-3	once	TRBD2	TRBV18	TGTGCCAGCTCACCATTCGGCGGGAGGGGAGATACGCAGTATTTT	CASSPFGGRGDTQYF
TRBJ2-7	once	NA	TRBV7-8	TGTGCCAGCAGCTTAGGGCGGGAATACGAGCAGTACTTC	CASSLGREYEQYF
TRBJ2-5	NA	TRBD1	TRBV5-1	TGCGCCAGCAGCGGGGACAGAGAAGAGACCCAGTACTTC	CASSGDREETQYF
TRBJ2-7	NA	TRBD2	TRBV27	TGTGCCAGCAGTCCGAGAACTCCCTTACTAGCGGGAGAGGACGAGCAGTACTTC	CASSPRTPLLAGEDEQYF
TRBJ2-1	NA	NA	TRBV7-9	TGTGCCAGCAGCTCCCGCGGTGGCTCCTACAATGAGCAGTTCTTC	CASSSRGGSYNEQFF
TRBJ2-4	NA	TRBD1	TRBV11-3	TGTGCCAGCAGCAAGACCACAGGGGGAGCCAAAAACATTCAGTACTTC	CASSKTTGGAKNIQYF
TRBJ2-7	NA	NA	TRBV10-3	TGTGCCATCAGTCGAGTTGGGCAGGCTCAGGTTTACGAGCAGTACTTC	CAISRVGQAQVYEQYF
TRBJ2-2	NA	NA	TRBV29-1	TGCAGCGTTGCGGGGGCGGGGGCCACCGGGGAGCTGTTTTTT	CSVAGAGATGELFF
TRBJ2-7	NA	TRBD2	TRBV6-1	TGTGCCAGCAGTGGAGGGACTAGCGGGAGGGATTACGAGCAGTACTTC	CASSGGTSGRDYEQYF
TRBJ2-7	NA	NA	TRBV28	TGTGCCAGCAGTTTTTATGGCAATATGGGTGGAGAGCAGTACTTC	CASSFYGNMGGEQYF